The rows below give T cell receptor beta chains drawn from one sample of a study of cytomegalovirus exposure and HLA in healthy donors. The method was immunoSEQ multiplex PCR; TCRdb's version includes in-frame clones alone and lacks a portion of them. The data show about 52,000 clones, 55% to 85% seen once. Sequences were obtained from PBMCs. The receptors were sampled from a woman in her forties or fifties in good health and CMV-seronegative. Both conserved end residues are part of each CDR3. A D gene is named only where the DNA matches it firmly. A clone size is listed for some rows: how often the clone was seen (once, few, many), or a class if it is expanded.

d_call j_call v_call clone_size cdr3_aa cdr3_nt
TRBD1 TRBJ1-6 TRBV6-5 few CASSYFSGTASPLHF TGTGCCAGCAGTTACTTCTCCGGGACAGCCTCACCCCTCCACTTT
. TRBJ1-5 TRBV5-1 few CASGFEGDRPQHF TGCGCCAGCGGCTTCGAGGGGGACCGGCCCCAGCATTTT
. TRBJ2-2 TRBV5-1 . CASSPGQLTGELFF TGCGCCAGCAGCCCCGGACAGCTCACCGGGGAGCTGTTTTTT
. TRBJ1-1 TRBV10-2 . CASSLTTGTDTEAFF TGCGCCAGCAGTCTAACAACAGGAACCGACACTGAAGCTTTCTTT
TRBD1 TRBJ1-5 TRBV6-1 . CASRFDRDGAQHF TGTGCCAGCAGGTTCGACAGGGACGGTGCCCAGCATTTT
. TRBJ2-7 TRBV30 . CAWSVQDSSYEQYF TGTGCCTGGAGTGTACAGGACAGCTCCTACGAGCAGTACTTC
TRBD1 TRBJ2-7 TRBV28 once CASRAQSGQGFHEQYF TGTGCCAGCAGAGCCCAATCGGGACAGGGTTTCCACGAGCAGTACTTC
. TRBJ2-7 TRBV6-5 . CASSSAAGDSYEQYF TGTGCCAGCAGTTCTGCCGCAGGGGACTCCTACGAGCAGTACTTC
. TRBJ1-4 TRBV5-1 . CASSLGPAGSTNEKLFF TGCGCCAGCAGCTTGGGCCCCGCGGGGTCGACTAATGAAAAACTGTTTTTT
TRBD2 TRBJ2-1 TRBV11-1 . CASSLLTGGRQFF TGTGCCAGCAGCTTACTCACGGGAGGACGGCAGTTCTTC
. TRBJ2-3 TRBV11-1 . CASSSRYTQYF TGTGCCAGCAGTTCCAGATATACGCAGTATTTT
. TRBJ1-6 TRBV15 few CATQQRDSYNSPLHF TGTGCCACTCAACAGAGAGACTCCTATAATTCACCCCTCCACTTT
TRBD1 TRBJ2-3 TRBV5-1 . CASSLGTGSSTDTQYF TGCGCCAGCAGCTTGGGGACAGGCAGTAGCACAGATACGCAGTATTTT
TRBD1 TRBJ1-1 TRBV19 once CASSILGQGAPIAFF TGTGCCAGTAGTATCCTTGGGCAGGGGGCTCCGATCGCTTTCTTT
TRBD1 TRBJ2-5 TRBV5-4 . CASSLALDRQETQYF TGTGCCAGCAGCTTGGCCTTGGACAGGCAAGAGACCCAGTACTTC
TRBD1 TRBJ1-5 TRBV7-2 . CASSKGQGDQPQHF TGTGCCAGCAGCAAGGGACAGGGGGATCAGCCCCAGCATTTT
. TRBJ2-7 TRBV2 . CASRRDLANEQYF TGTGCCAGCCGGCGAGACTTAGCCAACGAGCAGTACTTC
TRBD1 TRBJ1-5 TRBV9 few CASSARDRGGPQHF TGTGCCAGCAGCGCCCGGGACAGGGGAGGGCCCCAGCATTTT
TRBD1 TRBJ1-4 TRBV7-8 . CASSSTGTVKKLFF TGTGCCAGCAGCTCCACCGGGACAGTAAAAAAACTGTTTTTT
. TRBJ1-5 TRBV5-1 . CASSLGRAGPQPQHF TGCGCCAGCAGCTTGGGCAGGGCTGGGCCTCAGCCCCAGCATTTT
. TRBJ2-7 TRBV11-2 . CASSLDPGPNYEQYF TGTGCCAGCAGCTTAGACCCAGGCCCCAACTACGAGCAGTACTTC
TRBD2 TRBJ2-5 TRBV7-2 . CASSLGLAGGEETQYF TGTGCCAGCAGCTTAGGACTAGCGGGAGGGGAAGAGACCCAGTACTTC
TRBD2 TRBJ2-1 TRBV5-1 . CASSSLAGGPVEQFF TGCGCCAGCAGCTCACTAGCGGGAGGGCCGGTTGAGCAGTTCTTC
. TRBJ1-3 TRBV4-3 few CASSPLGVAGDSGNTIYF TGCGCCAGCAGCCCCCTCGGGGTCGCAGGGGACTCTGGAAACACCATATATTTT
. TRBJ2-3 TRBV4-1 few CASSPPFEVLNRADTQYF TGCGCCAGCAGCCCCCCTTTCGAGGTATTGAACCGGGCAGATACGCAGTATTTT
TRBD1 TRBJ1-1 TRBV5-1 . CASSIQGAAEAFF TGCGCCAGCAGCATACAGGGGGCGGCTGAAGCTTTCTTT
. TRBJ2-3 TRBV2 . CASTRTFPSTDTQYF TGTGCCAGCACCAGGACTTTTCCTAGCACAGATACGCAGTATTTT
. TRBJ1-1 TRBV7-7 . CARPGQNTEAFF TGTGCCAGGCCGGGACAGAACACTGAAGCTTTCTTT
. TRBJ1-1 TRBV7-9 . CASSLQENTEAFF TGTGCCAGCAGCTTACAGGAGAACACTGAAGCTTTCTTT
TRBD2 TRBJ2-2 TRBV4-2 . CASSALGRGTSGPGELFF TGTGCCAGCAGCGCACTAGGGAGGGGGACTAGCGGGCCCGGGGAGCTGTTTTTT
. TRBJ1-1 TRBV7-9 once CASSRQDTEAFF TGTGCCAGCAGCCGACAGGACACTGAAGCTTTCTTT
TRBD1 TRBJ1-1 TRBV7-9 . CASSAPDRANTEAFF TGTGCCAGCAGCGCTCCGGACAGGGCGAACACTGAAGCTTTCTTT
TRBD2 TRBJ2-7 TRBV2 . CASSETSAQPYEQYF TGTGCCAGCAGTGAGACTAGCGCTCAACCCTACGAGCAGTACTTC
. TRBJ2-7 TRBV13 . CASSLDFPVRPYEQYF TGTGCCAGCAGCTTAGATTTTCCGGTGCGGCCCTACGAGCAGTACTTC
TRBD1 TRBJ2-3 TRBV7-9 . CASSRSGTAYTDTQYF TGTGCCAGCAGCAGATCCGGGACAGCCTACACAGATACGCAGTATTTT
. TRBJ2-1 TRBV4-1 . CASSETGYNEQFF TGCGCCAGCAGCGAGACAGGATACAATGAGCAGTTCTTC
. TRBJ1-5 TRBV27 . CASSLVRDRGQPQHF TGTGCCAGCAGCTTAGTCCGGGATCGAGGGCAGCCCCAGCATTTT
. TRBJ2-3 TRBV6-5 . CASSYSRYSTDTQYF TGTGCCAGCAGTTACTCGAGGTATAGCACAGATACGCAGTATTTT
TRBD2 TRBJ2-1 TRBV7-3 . CASSSSGSVNEQFF TGTGCCAGCAGCTCTAGCGGGAGTGTTAATGAGCAGTTCTTC
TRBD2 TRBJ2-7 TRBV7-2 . CASSKIPGLATPQHYEQYF TGTGCCAGCAGTAAAATACCGGGACTAGCGACACCTCAGCACTACGAGCAGTACTTC
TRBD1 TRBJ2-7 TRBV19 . CASSKGHRDRSKDF TGTGCCAGTAGTAAGGGGCACCGGGACAGGTCCAAGGACTTC